One sample yielded the 3 T cell receptor beta chains listed below, sequenced in a study of T cells in Graves' hyperthyroidism and ophthalmopathy. TCR beta CDR3 region amplification was performed from RNA transcripts. Using the HTBI primer set, a first-round RT-PCR was run on the TCR CDR3. TCRdb reprocessed the multiplex PCR reads with MiXCR, giving one entry per CDR3 protein. The sample lists roughly 250,000 distinct CDR3 sequences, roughly 17% occurring once. The source material was blood. These TCRs come from a woman aged 18-29 years with Graves' ophthalmopathy.

This clonotype was observed many times. The chain couples TRBV13 to TRBJ2-7; 11 bases map to TRBD1. CDR3 size: 14 residues. CDR1 and CDR2 (germline): PRHDT, FYEKMQ (reference sequence). V lost 2 bases to trimming and J lost 5 bases; unmatched junction nucleotides: 2. This chain's CDR3 is CASSLPGQGDEQYF. In DNA, the CDR3 is TGTGCCAGCAGCTTACCGGGACAGGGGGACGAGCAGTACTTC.

V and J are TRBV27 and TRBJ1-5; 10 bases are shared with TRBD1. This CDR3 is built from 16 residues. Germline loops: CDR1 MNHEY, CDR2 SMNVEV (reference sequence). The trim removed 3 bases at V and 7 bases at J, leaving 9 bases unmatched. The CDR3 DNA is TGTGCCAGCAGTTTTCGGACAGGGGGAAGTCGGCAGCCCCAGCATTTT. Amino acids: CASSFRTGGSRQPQHF.

In this sample, this clonotype turned up many times. The chain uses TRBV20-1 and TRBJ1-1; D may be TRBD1 (5 bases). CDR1 is DFQATT, CDR2 SNEGSKA, per germline (reference sequence). The germline V and J ends were trimmed by 5 bases and 4 bases, with 17 bases remaining between them. This CDR3 contains 14 residues. The CDR3 reads CSAGGGAGGTEAFF. In nucleotides, the CDR3 is TGCAGTGCTGGCGGTGGGGCGGGCGGCACTGAAGCTTTCTTT.